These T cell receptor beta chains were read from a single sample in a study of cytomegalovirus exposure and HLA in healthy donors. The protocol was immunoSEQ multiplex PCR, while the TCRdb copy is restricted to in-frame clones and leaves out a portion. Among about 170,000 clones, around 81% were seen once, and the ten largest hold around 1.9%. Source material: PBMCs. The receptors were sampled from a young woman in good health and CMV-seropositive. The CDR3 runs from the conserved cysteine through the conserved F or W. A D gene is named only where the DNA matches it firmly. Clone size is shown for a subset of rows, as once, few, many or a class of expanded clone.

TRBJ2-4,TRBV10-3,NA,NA,CAISAAGAKNIQYF,TGTGCCATCAGTGCAGCGGGAGCCAAAAACATTCAGTACTTC
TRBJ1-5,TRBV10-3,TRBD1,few,CAISDMTGGQPQHF,TGTGCCATCAGTGATATGACAGGGGGACAGCCCCAGCATTTT
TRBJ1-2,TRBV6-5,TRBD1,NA,CASSSPGQGARYGYTF,TGTGCCAGCAGTTCCCCCGGACAGGGGGCCCGGTATGGCTACACCTTC
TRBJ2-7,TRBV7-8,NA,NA,CASSLGGGGYEQYF,TGTGCCAGCAGCTTAGGAGGGGGTGGATACGAGCAGTACTTC
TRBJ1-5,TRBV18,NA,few,CASSRWEGNQPQHF,TGTGCCAGCTCCCGATGGGAGGGCAATCAGCCCCAGCATTTT
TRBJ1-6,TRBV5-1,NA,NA,CASSYENSPLHF,TGCGCCAGCAGCTACGAGAATTCACCCCTCCACTTT
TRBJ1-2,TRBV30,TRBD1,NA,CAWRTAITGVDGYTF,TGTGCCTGGAGGACTGCCATAACAGGGGTTGATGGCTACACCTTC
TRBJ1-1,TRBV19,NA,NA,CASSIGRQTNTEAFF,TGTGCCAGTAGTATAGGTCGACAGACGAACACTGAAGCTTTCTTT
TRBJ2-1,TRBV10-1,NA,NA,CASSDRYNEQFF,TGCGCCAGCAGTGACAGATACAATGAGCAGTTCTTC
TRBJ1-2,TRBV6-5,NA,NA,CASSYKGGLGYGYTF,TGTGCCAGCAGTTACAAGGGGGGGCTGGGTTATGGCTACACCTTC
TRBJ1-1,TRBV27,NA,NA,CASSLNGRWMNTEAFF,TGTGCCAGCAGTTTAAATGGCAGGTGGATGAACACTGAAGCTTTCTTT
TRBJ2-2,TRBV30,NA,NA,CAWSAHSGELFF,TGTGCCTGGAGTGCCCATTCCGGGGAGCTGTTTTTT
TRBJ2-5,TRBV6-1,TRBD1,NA,CASNLITGGAETQYF,TGTGCCAGCAACCTAATCACAGGGGGCGCAGAGACCCAGTACTTC
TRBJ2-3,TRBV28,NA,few,CASSFGSDTQYF,TGTGCCAGCAGTTTCGGTTCAGATACGCAGTATTTT
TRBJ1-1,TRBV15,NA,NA,CATSRDSEAFF,TGTGCCACCAGCAGAGACTCTGAAGCTTTCTTT
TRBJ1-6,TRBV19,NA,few,CASSWGLNSPLHF,TGTGCCAGTAGTTGGGGGCTCAATTCACCCCTCCACTTT
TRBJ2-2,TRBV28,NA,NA,CASRIGLRYKAGELFF,TGTGCCAGCAGGATTGGACTAAGGTACAAGGCCGGGGAGCTGTTTTTT
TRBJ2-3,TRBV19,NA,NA,CASSIGSGSTDTQYF,TGTGCCAGTAGTATAGGTAGCGGTAGCACAGATACGCAGTATTTT
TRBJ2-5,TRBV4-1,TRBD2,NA,CASSLFGTSGGGQYF,TGCGCCAGCAGCCTATTCGGGACTAGCGGGGGAGGCCAGTACTTC
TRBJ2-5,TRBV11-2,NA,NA,CASSLDQGRETQYF,TGTGCCAGCAGCTTAGATCAGGGGAGAGAGACCCAGTACTTC
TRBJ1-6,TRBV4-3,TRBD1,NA,CASSQRTGSPLHF,TGCGCCAGCAGCCAACGGACAGGTTCACCCCTCCACTTT
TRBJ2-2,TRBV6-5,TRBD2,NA,CASSRTSSAGELFF,TGTGCCAGCAGTCGGACTAGCTCAGCCGGGGAGCTGTTTTTT
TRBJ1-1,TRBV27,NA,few,CASSLSRGNTEAFF,TGTGCCAGCAGTTTATCACGGGGGAACACTGAAGCTTTCTTT
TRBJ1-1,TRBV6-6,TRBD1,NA,CASSPTHTGTGAEAFF,TGTGCCAGCAGCCCTACCCATACCGGGACAGGGGCCGAAGCTTTCTTT
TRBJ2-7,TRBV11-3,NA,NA,CASRLAREQYF,TGTGCCAGCAGGCTAGCGCGGGAGCAGTACTTC
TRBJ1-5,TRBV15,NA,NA,CATSGRSGQPQHF,TGTGCCACCAGCGGGAGATCTGGCCAGCCCCAGCATTTT
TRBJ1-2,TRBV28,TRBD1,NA,CASSPPGQGASNYGYTF,TGTGCCAGCAGTCCCCCGGGACAGGGGGCGAGTAACTATGGCTACACCTTC
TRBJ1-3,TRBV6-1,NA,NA,CASSEIQGNTIYF,TGTGCCAGCAGTGAAATTCAGGGAAACACCATATATTTT
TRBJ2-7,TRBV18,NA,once,CASSPGGGSEQYF,TGTGCCAGCTCTCCCGGTGGGGGCTCCGAGCAGTACTTC
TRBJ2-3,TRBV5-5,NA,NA,CASSLDSTSTDTQYF,TGTGCCAGCAGCTTGGACTCAACTAGCACAGATACGCAGTATTTT
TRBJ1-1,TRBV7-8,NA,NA,CASSPRSGDTEAFF,TGTGCCAGCAGCCCCCGGTCAGGGGACACTGAAGCTTTCTTT
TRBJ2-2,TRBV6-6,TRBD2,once,CASSYSSGAGAGELFF,TGTGCCAGCAGTTACTCTTCGGGAGCGGGAGCCGGGGAGCTGTTTTTT
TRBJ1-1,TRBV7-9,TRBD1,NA,CASSTRTGNTEAFF,TGTGCCAGCAGCACTAGGACAGGGAACACTGAAGCTTTCTTT
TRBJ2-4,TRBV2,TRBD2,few,CASSLRGSGVLAKNIQYF,TGTGCCAGCAGTTTAAGGGGTAGCGGGGTCCTAGCCAAAAACATTCAGTACTTC
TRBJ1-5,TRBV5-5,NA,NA,CASSLNRDSNQPQHF,TGTGCCAGCAGCTTGAATAGAGATAGCAATCAGCCCCAGCATTTT
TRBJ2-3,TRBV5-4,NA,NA,CASSSTATSTDTQYF,TGTGCCAGCAGTTCCACTGCGACTAGCACAGATACGCAGTATTTT
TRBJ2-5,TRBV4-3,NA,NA,CASSQDPRQETQYF,TGCGCCAGCAGCCAAGATCCTAGACAAGAGACCCAGTACTTC
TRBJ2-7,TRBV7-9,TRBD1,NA,CASSIGTGAYEQYF,TGTGCCAGCAGCATCGGGACAGGTGCCTACGAGCAGTACTTC
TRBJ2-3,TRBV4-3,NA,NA,CASSQDPSTDTQYF,TGCGCCAGCAGCCAAGACCCGAGCACAGATACGCAGTATTTT
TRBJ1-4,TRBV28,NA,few,CASSFGGLVEKLFF,TGTGCCAGCAGTTTCGGGGGGCTGGTGGAAAAACTGTTTTTT
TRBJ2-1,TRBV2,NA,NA,CASHGGPAGEQFF,TGTGCCAGCCACGGTGGCCCAGCGGGTGAGCAGTTCTTC
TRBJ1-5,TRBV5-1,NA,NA,CASSPTGSYQPQHF,TGCGCCAGCAGTCCAACAGGGAGCTATCAGCCCCAGCATTTT
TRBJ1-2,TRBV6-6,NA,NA,CASSYNRDGYTF,TGTGCCAGCAGTTACAACAGGGATGGCTACACCTTC
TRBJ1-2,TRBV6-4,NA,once,CASSDSSSGYTF,TGTGCCAGCAGTGACTCGAGTTCTGGCTACACCTTC
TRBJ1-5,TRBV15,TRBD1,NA,CATRTGNSNQPQHF,TGTGCCACCAGGACAGGGAATAGCAATCAGCCCCAGCATTTT
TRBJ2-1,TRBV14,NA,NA,CASSQAAGLAYNEQFF,TGTGCCAGCAGCCAAGCCGCGGGGCTCGCCTACAATGAGCAGTTCTTC
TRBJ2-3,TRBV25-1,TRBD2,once,CASSDREGLAVADTQYF,TGTGCCAGCAGTGACCGTGAAGGGCTAGCGGTAGCAGATACGCAGTATTTT
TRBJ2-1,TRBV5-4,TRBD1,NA,CASSLTGSSYNEQFF,TGTGCCAGCAGCCTGACAGGGAGCTCCTACAATGAGCAGTTCTTC
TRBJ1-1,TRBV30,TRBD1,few,CAWSWDSENTEAFF,TGTGCCTGGAGTTGGGACAGCGAGAACACTGAAGCTTTCTTT